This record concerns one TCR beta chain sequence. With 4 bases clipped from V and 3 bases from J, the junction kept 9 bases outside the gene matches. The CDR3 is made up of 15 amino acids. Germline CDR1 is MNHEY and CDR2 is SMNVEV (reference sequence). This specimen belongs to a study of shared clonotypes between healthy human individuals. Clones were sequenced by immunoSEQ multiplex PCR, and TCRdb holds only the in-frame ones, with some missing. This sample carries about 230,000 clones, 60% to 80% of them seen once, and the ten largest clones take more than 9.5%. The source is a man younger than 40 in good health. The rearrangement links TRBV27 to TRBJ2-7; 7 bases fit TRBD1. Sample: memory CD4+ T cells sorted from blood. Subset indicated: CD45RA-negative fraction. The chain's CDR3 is CASSSYTGQVYEQYF. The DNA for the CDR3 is TGTGCCAGCAGTTCCTACACAGGACAGGTCTACGAGCAGTACTTC.